This TCR beta chain stems from a study of blood T cell repertoires in COVID-19. Study information: Sources were T cells, B-cell-depleted T cells, or PBMCs; the material itself was cDNA or gDNA.

V was clipped by 2 bases and J by 4 bases; unmatched bases: 5. The germline V gene has CDR1 LGHDT and CDR2 YNNKEL (reference sequence). The CDR3 is made up of 15 amino acids. The protocol was immunoSEQ multiplex PCR, while the TCRdb copy is restricted to in-frame clones and leaves out a portion. The table records 93,000 or so clones, approximately 84% of them present only once. Material: peripheral blood. This chain links TRBV3-1 (or the pseudogene TRBV3-2) with TRBJ2-5; 9 nucleotides line up with TRBD2. The receptor's source is a human donor in a cohort sampled during active or convalescent COVID-19. The CDR3 DNA reads as TGTGCCAGCAGCCAAACCCTAGCGGGGTCAGAGACCCAGTACTTC. Protein: CASSQTLAGSETQYF.